This T cell receptor (beta chain) appears in the sequencing data of a study of blood T cell repertoires in COVID-19. Study-wide context: Nucleic acid was either cDNA or gDNA, and it came from T cells, B-cell-depleted T cells, or PBMCs.

The V gene end was trimmed by 5 bases and the J gene end by 4 bases; junction bases not matched to a gene: 9. This CDR3 spans 16 amino acids. In germline, CDR1 is MNHEY, CDR2 SMNVEV (reference sequence). Using immunoSEQ multiplex PCR, the repertoire was profiled, and TCRdb retains in-frame clones only, with some absent. The sample yields about 28,000 clones, approximately 88% seen once. The receptor was derived from a human donor in a cohort sampled during active COVID-19. Source material: peripheral blood. The rearrangement links TRBV27 to TRBJ2-1, with 9 positions matching TRBD1. CDR3 amino acids: CASSRQGVVGYNEQFF. CDR3 nucleotide sequence: TGTGCCAGCAGTAGACAGGGGGTGGTTGGGTACAATGAGCAGTTCTTC.